The clone carrying this TCR beta chain was recorded at least ten times. Its antigen is as yet unknown. The same CDR3 is also encoded by other DNA sequences in this sample. Per the study methods: A papillary thyroid cancer distant-metastasis classifier was built from CDR3 differences across clinicopathological groups. TCRdb re-called the PCR reads via MiXCR. What appears here as the V and J calls and clone size reflects TCRdb's work, not the paper's. The table records roughly 83,000 clones, 15% of them present only once. The CDR3 is 14 amino acids. Germline V gene data show CDR1 as WNHNN and CDR2 as SYGVQD (reference sequence). V shed 2 bases, J shed 9 bases, and the junction held 6 bases outside the gene matches. The data stem from a study of metastatic and nonmetastatic thyroid tumors. About the research overall: Peripheral blood and tumor or nodule samples from malignant and benign thyroid patients were compared. General study findings and limits: It was reportedly found that TCR beta diversity was significantly higher in malignant thyroid tumors than in benign nodules, a difference seen in both blood and tumor samples.

Every patient underwent thyroid surgery untreated. This TCR was sampled from a female donor with papillary thyroid cancer or a benign thyroid nodule (not recorded which). Some clones in this sample may be carry-over from other donors' samples. Material for sequencing was blood. V usage is TRBV10-1 and J usage is TRBJ2-2; 7 bases are a match to TRBD2. The CDR3 DNA sequence: TGCGCCAGCAGTGAGGGGGGGGAAGGAAGGGAGCTGTTTTTT. This codes for CASSEGGEGRELFF.